Below, one T cell receptor beta chain is given with its context. TCRdb's table, derived via immunoSEQ multiplex PCR, lists solely in-frame clones and lacks some. The sample records about 80,000 clones, just under 85% being singletons. This CDR3 has 15 amino acids. V was trimmed by 3 bases and J by 1 base, leaving 13 bases between them. CDR1 and CDR2 from the germline V gene are DFQATT and SNEGSKA (reference sequence). The data derive from a study of blood T cell repertoires in COVID-19. In the study overall: Material from acute and convalescent COVID-19 was sourced from the United States, Italy and Spain.

The source of this sequence is an elderly man with active or convalescent COVID-19. This chain links TRBV20-1 with TRBJ1-5; tentatively, D is TRBD1 (6 bases). Sequenced input: peripheral blood. This chain's CDR3 is CSASNPGVSNQPQHF. The CDR3 region has the DNA TGCAGTGCTAGTAATCCAGGGGTGAGCAATCAGCCCCAGCATTTT.